Detailed here is one T cell receptor beta chain. As yet, its antigen is unknown. The sample belongs to a study of blood T cells in healthy people across ages. Study results and caveats: It was held that the diversity estimates obtained from one million T cells were underestimates.

The length of the CDR3 is 15 residues. V trimming: 1 base; J trimming: 6 bases; junction bases outside the gene matches: 3. CDR1 and CDR2 (germline): MGHRA, YSYEKL. A sample-barcoded 5' primer and a J-beta primer mix were used in a second PCR of roughly 6 to 12 cycles. Every cDNA molecule carried a tag from a template-switch adaptor bearing 12 random nucleotides. In TCRdb, the 5' RACE reads were re-called with MiXCR into one record per CDR3 protein. The table has 1.5 million to 2 million distinct CDR3 sequences, 28% seen once. Input material: blood. The genes are TRBV4-1 and TRBJ1-5, with 10 bases aligning to TRBD1. This TCR was sampled from a woman in her 30s in good health. The CDR3 DNA sequence: TGCGCCAGCAGCCAAGGGCGGGACAGGGGTCAGCCCCAGCATTTT. It yields the protein CASSQGRDRGQPQHF.